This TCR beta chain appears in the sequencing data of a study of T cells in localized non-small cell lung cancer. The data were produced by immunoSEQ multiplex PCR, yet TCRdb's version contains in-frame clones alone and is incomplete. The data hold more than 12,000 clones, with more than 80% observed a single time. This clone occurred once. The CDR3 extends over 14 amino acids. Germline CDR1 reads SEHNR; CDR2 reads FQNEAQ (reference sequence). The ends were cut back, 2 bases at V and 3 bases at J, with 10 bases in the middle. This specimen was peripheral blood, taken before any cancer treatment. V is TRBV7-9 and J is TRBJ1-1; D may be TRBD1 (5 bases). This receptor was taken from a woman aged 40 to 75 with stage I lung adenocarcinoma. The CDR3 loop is CASSLIGDDTEAFF. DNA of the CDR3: TGTGCCAGCAGCTTAATAGGGGATGACACTGAAGCTTTCTTT.